The source of this T cell receptor beta chain is a study of long-term antiretroviral therapy in people with HIV (dated by TCRdb to 2022 to 2024). For context, the study as a whole: The earliest samples were collected roughly a decade before the 2015 WHO recommendation for immediate ART, at a time when ART was usually postponed until CD4 counts fell. A retrospective serial study tested whether ART initiation and durable HIV suppression were associated with changes in peripheral blood TRB repertoire composition and diversity. No cross-contamination during QIAcube processing was shown when test extractions of a monoclonal T-cell line were performed alongside a few dozen polyclonal samples. A total of over 150 cryopreserved PBMC samples came from approximately 30 adults with confirmed HIV infection and were collected serially over a mean of about six years (range 1-12). Among the 30 or so participants with HIV, eleven were female. Overall results and qualifications from the work: Since PBMC availability was limited, sequencing covered only the TCR beta chain, with no alpha chain pairing. At every time point, the repertoire was dominated by expanded TRB clones first identified before ART initiation, although this dominance fluctuated and, in many PLHIV, declined after ART. Narrower CDR3 length ranges were observed in HIV repertoires than in controls, and an antigen-experienced repertoire with only a slight naive shift after ART was suggested by the network structure. ART initiation was associated with a significant increase in TRB diversity, but diversity stayed significantly below transplant donor controls even after long-term ART. The samples span the years 2004 to 2017, and the ART regimens used at that time may not be as effective as current regimens. Inferences about post-ART repertoire changes are limited because no data were available on ART adherence, viral resistance or therapy changes. Because pre-ART samples had limited cell numbers, unsorted PBMC were profiled rather than sorted CD4+ and CD8+ T cells.

Participants were included only if at least one PBMC sample before ART initiation and at least two post-ART samples were available. All participants with HIV were treated in the United States of America. Before DNA extraction, cryopreserved samples containing about 0.9-11 million PBMC were thawed and washed. At the time of the earliest PBMC sample, participants with HIV were aged between about 20 and 54 years. Per participant, PBMC samples came from 1-4 timepoints prior to ART initiation and 2-8 timepoints following ART initiation, for a median of 7 samples. Serial HIV viral load, CD4+ T-cell count, ART history and demographic data were obtained for every participant. Using a Qiagen kit on a QIAcube, genomic DNA was extracted from unsorted PBMC, with samples processed in batches of 12. V lost 4 bases and J lost 0 bases, and the count of bases not matched to a germline gene is 3. The CDR3 contains 15 residues, cysteine and phenylalanine counted. Of the read, only the CDR3 DNA is kept; its 45 bases are in frame from base 1. Via the germline V gene (reference sequence), CDR1 is WNHNN and CDR2 SYGVQD.

The immunoSEQ hsTCRB v3.0 assay was used at survey level resolution to sequence the TRB variable region. A depth of roughly 35,000-55,000 T-cell genomes per sample was targeted for TRB sequencing. An Illumina MiSeq with a v3 150-cycle kit was used to sequence the pooled TRB libraries. The authors' pipeline ran thus. Repertoire analysis ran in R within a reproducible Nextflow workflow covering QC, data transformation and analysis. LymphoSeq2, an R package for AIRR-Seq data exploration, was used to implement custom analyses. A few samples that produced fewer than 5000 total TRB sequences were removed, so approximately 170 HIV repertoires were analyzed. Among the approximately 180 HIV repertoires that were kept, around 60 were collected before ART initiation and roughly 130 were collected after ART initiation. Each repertoire was downsampled to 5000 TRB nucleotide sequences, and summary statistics were averaged across 100 downsampling iterations. Only TRB sequences with CDR3 regions of at least seven amino acids were retained for analysis. Two measures captured diversity: a Shannon entropy-derived clonality score and the Gini coefficient. In repertoire networks, the top 5000 CDR3 amino acid sequences were linked whenever an edit distance of one separated two sequences. For TRB CDR3 amino acid sequences, GLIPH2 was used to predict antigen specificity groups and MHC restriction. CDR3 amino acid sequences were matched against VDJdb and McPAS-TCR to flag known CMV, EBV, HIV or tissue antigen associations. Pre-ART, post-ART and control groups were compared with Wilcoxon signed-rank tests and Holm-Bonferroni correction. TCRdb re-hosts the immuneACCESS table, in-frame sequences only. Its copies lack some clones; in the studies checked, an unresolved V gene accounts for under half of them, and the cause for the rest is not known. That table furnishes V, J and clone size, whereas the DNA furnished D and trimming. This sample has 30,000 to 40,000 clones in its table, and approximately 79% of those were observed once. Roughly 5% of the sample is in the top ten clones.

About this clone: Its antigen is unknown. Base qualities are not at hand, and no much larger clone is one base apart.

Recombination joined TRBV10-1 with TRBJ2-3; 8 bases in the junction line up with TRBD1. Here the sequenced sample was unsorted PBMCs, taken 1.5 years after starting antiretroviral therapy. The clonotype comes from a man aged 18 to 35 with HIV. The CDR3 reads as follows: CASSADRVSTDTQYF. Read as DNA, the sequence is TGCGCCAGCAGTGCGGACAGGGTGAGCACAGATACGCAGTATTTT.